The 14 T cell receptor beta chains given below trace back to one sample, sequenced in a study of blood T cell repertoires in COVID-19. The assay was immunoSEQ multiplex PCR, and TCRdb's table has in-frame clones only and misses some. The table records a few hundred thousand clones, around 90% of them present only once. The specimen sequenced was peripheral blood. The receptors shown here come from a man between 18 and 35 years old with COVID-19, enrolled during active disease.

The chain employs TRBV19 and TRBJ2-2; D might be TRBD1 (5 bases). Germline V gene data show CDR1 as LNHDA and CDR2 as SQIVND (reference sequence). The CDR3 has 14 amino acids. The V end lost 5 bases, the J end lost 7 bases, and 14 bases lay between the germline ends. DNA for the CDR3: TGTGCCAGTAGTCTCACAGGAACAGTCGGGGAGCTGTTTTTT. Its protein is CASSLTGTVGELFF.

The rearrangement links TRBV2 to TRBJ2-2; D is perhaps TRBD1 (6 bases). Per germline, CDR1 SNHLY and CDR2 FYNNEI. Trimming took off 2 bases at V and 3 bases at J, with 10 bases between the two ends. This CDR3 is 15 amino acids long. The CDR3 loop reads CASSESTGYTGELFF. DNA of the CDR3: TGTGCCAGCAGTGAATCGACAGGTTACACCGGGGAGCTGTTTTTT.

The chain combines TRBV2 with TRBJ2-7; D unresolved. Germline V gives CDR1 SNHLY, CDR2 FYNNEI. Deletions cut 6 bases from V and 2 bases from J, with 17 bases between. CDR3 length equals 15 residues. The CDR3 loop is CASRARGQIPYEQYF. In nucleotides, the CDR3 is TGTGCCAGCAGAGCGAGAGGCCAGATCCCCTACGAGCAGTACTTC.

This chain connects TRBV5-1 to TRBJ2-7; D might be TRBD2 (5 bases). This CDR3 spans 15 amino acids. The V gene lost 5 bases and the J gene lost 3 bases, with 18 bases spanning the gap. CDR1 and CDR2 from the germline V gene are SGHRS and YFSETQ. The CDR3 here is CASRFDRDRRYEQYF. CDR3 nucleotide sequence: TGCGCCAGCAGATTTGACCGGGATCGGCGCTACGAGCAGTACTTC.

This rearrangement joins TRBV12-5 to TRBJ2-5; the match to TRBD1 covers 11 bases. The ends lost 5 bases at V and 1 base at J; junction bases unmatched: 6. Per the germline V gene, CDR1 is LGHNT and CDR2 is FRNRAP. The CDR3 runs to 16 residues. The CDR3 sequence: CASGLGDRGSQETQYF. In DNA, the CDR3 is TGTGCTAGTGGTCTCGGGGACAGGGGGTCCCAAGAGACCCAGTACTTC. Drawing the rest from reference TRBV12-5 and TRBJ2-5, the complete variable domain is DARVTQTPRHKVTEMGQEVTMRCQPILGHNTVFWYRQTMMQGLELLAYFRNRAPLDDSGMPKDRFSAEMPDATLATLKIQPSEPRDSAVYFCASGLGDRGSQETQYFGPGTRLLVL.

The chain combines TRBV18 with TRBJ2-4, with 9 bases aligning to TRBD2. V was clipped by 2 bases and J by 0 bases; unmatched bases: 8. The length of the CDR3 is 18 residues. The germline CDR1 and CDR2 sequences are KGHSH and LQKENI. The CDR3 nucleotides read TGTGCCAGCTCACCAACTCTAGCGGGGTCTCTAGCCAAAAACATTCAGTACTTC. Its protein is CASSPTLAGSLAKNIQYF.

This clone has only one observation. This chain joins TRBV6-5 and TRBJ2-7; D perhaps matches TRBD1 (6 bases). CDR1 MNHEY and CDR2 SVGAGI come from the germline V gene. Trimming pared 0 bases from V and 5 bases from J, leaving 11 bases between. The CDR3 covers 14 residues. CDR3 loop: CASSYSDRTDEQYF. CDR3 sequence (DNA): TGTGCCAGCAGTTACTCTGACAGGACCGACGAGCAGTACTTC.

The V and J genes are TRBV4-1 and TRBJ2-1, with D uncertain. V lost 2 bases, J lost 11 bases, and 13 bases lay in between. The germline V gene has CDR1 MGHRA and CDR2 YSYEKL. This CDR3 comprises 13 residues. CDR3 residues: CASSQLPSEKQFF. DNA of the CDR3: TGCGCCAGCAGCCAACTGCCATCGGAGAAGCAGTTCTTC.

V usage is TRBV12-3 or TRBV12-4 and J usage is TRBJ2-5; D remains unclear. V was pared by 0 bases and J by 5 bases, with 7 bases between. This CDR3 is 13 amino acids long. The CDR3: CASSLAGLETQYF. CDR3 bases: TGTGCCAGCAGTTTAGCCGGGTTGGAGACCCAGTACTTC.

Notes on this clone: This sample includes further DNA sequences coding for the same CDR3. V and J are TRBV27 and TRBJ2-7; 12 nucleotides agree with TRBD1. This CDR3 comprises 14 residues. The ends lost 6 bases at V and 2 bases at J; junction bases unmatched: 2. CDR1 and CDR2 from the germline V gene are MNHEY and SMNVEV (reference sequence). The CDR3 here is CASSRDRGPYEQYF. DNA of the CDR3: TGTGCCAGCAGCCGGGACAGGGGGCCCTACGAGCAGTACTTC.

The V and J genes are TRBV27 and TRBJ1-6; 9 bases align to TRBD1. There are 15 residues in the CDR3. CDR1 MNHEY and CDR2 SMNVEV come from the germline V gene (reference sequence). Losses at the gene ends were 6 bases for V and 7 bases for J; bases not matched to a gene: 7. CDR3 region: CASRLQGAGNSPLHF. The CDR3 nucleotides are TGTGCCAGCAGATTACAGGGGGCAGGGAATTCACCCCTCCACTTT.

This clone showed up just once. The chain joins TRBV7-3 to TRBJ2-2; possible D gene TRBD2, 6 bases. V dropped 2 bases and J dropped 6 bases, with 10 bases sitting between them. CDR3 size: 14 residues. In germline, CDR1 is SGHTA, CDR2 FQGTGA. The DNA for the CDR3 is TGTGCCAGCAGCTTATTGGGACTCCCCGGGGAGCTGTTTTTT. Its translation is CASSLLGLPGELFF.

The chain recombines TRBV3-1 (or the pseudogene TRBV3-2) with TRBJ2-4, with D uncertain. This CDR3 region has 16 residues. The germline V and J ends were trimmed by 3 bases and 0 bases, with 12 bases remaining between them. Germline loops: CDR1 LGHDT, CDR2 YNNKEL (reference sequence). The CDR3 coding sequence is TGTGCCAGCAGCCACGGAGCTCCCCTAGCCAAAAACATTCAGTACTTC. This encodes CASSHGAPLAKNIQYF.

In its sample, this clone was seen once. This chain links TRBV2 with TRBJ1-1; 7 positions agree with TRBD1. V shed 6 bases and J 11 bases; nucleotides not matched to a gene: 12. CDR1 SNHLY and CDR2 FYNNEI come from the germline V gene. There are 13 residues in the CDR3. The CDR3 loop reads CASSSGQPQRAFF. CDR3 in DNA: TGTGCCAGCAGCTCGGGACAGCCCCAACGGGCTTTCTTT.